This T cell receptor (beta chain) was sequenced in a study of shared clonotypes between healthy human individuals. This clone was seen at least ten times. Only in-frame clones appear in the TCRdb table, and some are missing; sequencing was by immunoSEQ multiplex PCR. The sample has some 2 million clones, 90% to 95% seen once. Germline V lookup: CDR1 PRHDT, CDR2 FYEKMQ (reference sequence). Trimming cost V 1 base and J 3 bases; bases outside gene matches: 7. This CDR3 has 16 amino acids. V and J are TRBV13 and TRBJ1-2; 8 nucleotides line up with TRBD1. The TCR originated in a man aged 18 to 30 in good health. The source material was naive CD4+ T cells sorted from blood. Subset in this sample: CD45RA+ positively selected. This CDR3 is CASSLARQGRDYGYTF. The CDR3 bases are TGTGCCAGCAGCTTAGCCCGACAGGGGAGGGACTATGGCTACACCTTC.